Reported below is one TCR beta chain. This sample is part of a study of blood T cell repertoires in COVID-19. Study-wide context: Acute and convalescent COVID-19 specimens originated in the United States, Italy and Spain.

How the authors handled the data: Amplification from reference gene primers served as the basis for estimated nucleated cell counts. Profiled with immunoSEQ multiplex PCR; TCRdb holds only in-frame clones, not every one. V, J and clone size derive from that table, while D and trimming were established from the DNA sequence. The repertoire includes 250,000 to 350,000 clones, around 83% of them detected once, and about 1.2% sits in the top ten. Germline CDR1 and CDR2: LNHDA and SQIVND (reference sequence). The J segment lost 3 bases and the V segment lost 8 bases, leaving 7 bases of the junction unmatched. The CDR3 contains 14 residues.

The V and J genes are TRBV19 and TRBJ1-2, with TRBD1 matching 9 bases. The sequencing sample was made of peripheral blood. The clonotype was recovered from a woman in her 50s with acute or convalescent COVID-19. CDR3 residues: CASLTGGAHYGYTF. CDR3 coding DNA: TGTGCCAGTCTAACAGGGGGCGCTCACTATGGCTACACCTTC. Full variable domain (missing parts from reference TRBV19 and TRBJ1-2): DGGITQSPKYLFRKEGQNVTLSCEQNLNHDAMYWYRQDPGQGLRLIYYSQIVNDFQKGDIAEGYSVSREKKESFPLTVTSAQKNPTAFYLCASLTGGAHYGYTFGSGTRLTVV.